This T cell receptor (beta chain) was found in a study of identical twins. General study points: The same donors were not followed; conclusions instead depended on cross-sectional statistical analysis.

Via MiXCR, TCRdb re-called the 5' RACE reads, giving one row per CDR3 protein. The sample shows 600,000 to 800,000 distinct CDR3 sequences, 21% of them seen only once. On this clonotype: Its antigen is as yet unknown.

The CDR3 covers 14 residues. V lost 4 bases, J lost 6 bases, and 6 bases stayed unmatched. The same sample was also studied in work on T cells expressing NK-cell markers.

The sample was PBMCs. The clonotype comes from a woman aged 18-29 years in good health. This chain uses TRBV12-3 or TRBV12-4 with TRBJ2-1, with 7 bases fitting TRBD1. CDR3 DNA sequence: TGTGCCAGCAGTTCAAGACAGGGTCGCAATGAGCAGTTCTTC. This encodes CASSSRQGRNEQFF.